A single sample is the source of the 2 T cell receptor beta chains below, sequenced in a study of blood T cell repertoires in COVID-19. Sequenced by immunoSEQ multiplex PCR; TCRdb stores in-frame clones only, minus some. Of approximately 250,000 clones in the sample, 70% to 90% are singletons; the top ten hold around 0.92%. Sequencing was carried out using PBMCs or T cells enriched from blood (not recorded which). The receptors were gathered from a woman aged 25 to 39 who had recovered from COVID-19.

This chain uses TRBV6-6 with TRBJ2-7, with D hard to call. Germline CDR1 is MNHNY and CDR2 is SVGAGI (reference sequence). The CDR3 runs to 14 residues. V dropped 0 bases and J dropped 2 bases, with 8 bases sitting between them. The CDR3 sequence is CASSYSQATYEQYF. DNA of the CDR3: TGTGCCAGCAGTTACTCGCAGGCCACCTACGAGCAGTACTTC.

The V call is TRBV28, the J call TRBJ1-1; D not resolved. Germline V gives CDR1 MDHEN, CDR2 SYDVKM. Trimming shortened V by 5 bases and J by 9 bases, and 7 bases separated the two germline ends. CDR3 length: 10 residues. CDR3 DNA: TGTGCCAGCAGTGAGGAAAAAGCTTTCTTT. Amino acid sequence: CASSEEKAFF.